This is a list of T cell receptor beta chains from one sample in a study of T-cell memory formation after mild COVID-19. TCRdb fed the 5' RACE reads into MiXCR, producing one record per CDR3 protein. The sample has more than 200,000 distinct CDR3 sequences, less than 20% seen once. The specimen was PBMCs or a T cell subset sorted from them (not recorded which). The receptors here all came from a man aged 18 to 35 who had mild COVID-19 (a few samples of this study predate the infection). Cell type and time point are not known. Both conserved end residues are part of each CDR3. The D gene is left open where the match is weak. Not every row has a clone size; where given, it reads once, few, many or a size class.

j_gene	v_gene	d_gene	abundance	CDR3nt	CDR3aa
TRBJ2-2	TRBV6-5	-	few	TGTGCCAGCAGTTACTCGCGGGCCGGGGAGCTGTTTTTT	CASSYSRAGELFF
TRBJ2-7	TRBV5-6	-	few	TGTGCCAGCAGCTTCCTGGGGGGACTTAAATCCTACGAGCAGTACTTC	CASSFLGGLKSYEQYF
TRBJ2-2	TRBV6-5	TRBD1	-	TGTGCCAGCACCCTCAACAGGGGCACCGGGGAGCTGTTTTTT	CASTLNRGTGELFF
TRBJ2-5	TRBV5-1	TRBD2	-	TGCGCCAGCGGGGGACTAGCGGGGCAAGAGACCCAGTACTTC	CASGGLAGQETQYF
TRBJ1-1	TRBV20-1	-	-	TGCAGTGCTAGAGATTTCGGGGGCACTGAAGCTTTCTTT	CSARDFGGTEAFF
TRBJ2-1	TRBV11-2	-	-	TGTGCCAGCAGAGCCGCGGCCTCCTACAATGAGCAGTTCTTC	CASRAAASYNEQFF
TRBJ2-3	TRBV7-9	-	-	TGTGCCAGCAGCCCATCCGTTTATACGCAGTATTTT	CASSPSVYTQYF
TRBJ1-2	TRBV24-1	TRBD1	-	TGTGCCACCAGTGATTTGCAGGGGGCGAGTGGCTACACCTTC	CATSDLQGASGYTF
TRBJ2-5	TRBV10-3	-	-	TGTGCCATCGAGTCTTCCACAGCGGGGACCCAGTACTTC	CAIESSTAGTQYF
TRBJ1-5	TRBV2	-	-	TGTGCCAGCAGTCGTCTAGGGGAGGTGGGTCAGCCCCAGCATTTT	CASSRLGEVGQPQHF
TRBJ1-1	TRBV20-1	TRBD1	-	TGCAGTGCTAGAACAGGGGGTCACACTGAAGCTTTCTTT	CSARTGGHTEAFF
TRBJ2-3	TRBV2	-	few	TGTGCCAGCAGAGAGAGGGCAGATACGCAGTATTTT	CASRERADTQYF
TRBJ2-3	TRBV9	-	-	TGTGCCAGCAGCGTCTCTCCGCCAGATACGCAGTATTTT	CASSVSPPDTQYF
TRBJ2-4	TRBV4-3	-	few	TGCGCCAGCAGCCAAGACCCGGGGCCGGTCGTGGCCAAAAACATTCAGTACTTC	CASSQDPGPVVAKNIQYF
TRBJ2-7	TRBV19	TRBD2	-	TGTGCCAGTAGTATGCTAGCGGTATCCTACGAGCAGTACTTC	CASSMLAVSYEQYF
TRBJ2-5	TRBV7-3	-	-	TGTGCCAGCAGCTTAACGGGACGGATAAGAGGAGAGACCCAGTACTTC	CASSLTGRIRGETQYF
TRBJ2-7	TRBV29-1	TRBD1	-	TGCAGCGCCGGGGGACAGGGGGGTTTATACGAGCAGTACTTC	CSAGGQGGLYEQYF
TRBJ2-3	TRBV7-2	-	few	TGTGCCAGCAGCCCACAGATACCAGTTCTCGATACGCAGTATTTT	CASSPQIPVLDTQYF
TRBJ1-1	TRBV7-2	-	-	TGTGCCAGCAGCTTATGGCGGCAAGCGAACACTGAAGCTTTCTTT	CASSLWRQANTEAFF
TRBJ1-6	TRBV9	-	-	TGTGCCAGCAGCGTCGGTTGGAATTCGTCACCCCTCCACTTT	CASSVGWNSSPLHF
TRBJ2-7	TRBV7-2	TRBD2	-	TGTGCCAGCAGCCTCAGCGGGGATCCCTACGAGCAGTACTTC	CASSLSGDPYEQYF
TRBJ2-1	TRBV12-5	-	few	TGTGCTAGTGGTCTAGAGAGCTCCTACAATGAGCAGTTCTTC	CASGLESSYNEQFF
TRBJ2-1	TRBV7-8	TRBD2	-	TGTGCCAGCAGCTTAGGCGGGCGGGGGGCCTTCAATGAGCAGTTCTTC	CASSLGGRGAFNEQFF
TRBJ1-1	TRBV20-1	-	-	TGCAGTGCTACCCGAGGTCGGGACATTGAAGCTTTCTTT	CSATRGRDIEAFF
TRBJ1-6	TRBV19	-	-	TGTGCCAGTAGTAGGGATCTACCCTCGGGTAATTCACCCCTCCACTTT	CASSRDLPSGNSPLHF
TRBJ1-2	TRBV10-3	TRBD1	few	TGTGCCATCAGGGAGACAGGGACGGTACATGGCTACACCTTC	CAIRETGTVHGYTF
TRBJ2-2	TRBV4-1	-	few	TGCGCCAGCAGCCAAGATCTTGCGAGGTGGAGGAAAGACGACGCCGGGGAGCTGTTTTTT	CASSQDLARWRKDDAGELFF
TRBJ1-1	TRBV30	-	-	TGTGCCCGCAGGGAGGGCGAACACACTGAAGCTTTCTTT	CARREGEHTEAFF
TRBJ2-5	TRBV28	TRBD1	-	TGTGCCAGCAAAGGACAGGGGTTGGCCCAGTACTTC	CASKGQGLAQYF
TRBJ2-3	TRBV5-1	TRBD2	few	TGCGCCAGCAGCTTGGCCCGGCTAGCGGGGGGCACAGATACGCAGTATTTT	CASSLARLAGGTDTQYF
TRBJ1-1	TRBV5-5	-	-	TGTGCCAGCAGCTTGGTCGGGGGGGCTGGTGAAGCTTTCTTT	CASSLVGGAGEAFF
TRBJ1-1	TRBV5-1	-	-	TGCGCCAGCAGCTTGGGAGTTGGGATGGGCACTGAAGCTTTCTTT	CASSLGVGMGTEAFF